The present TCR beta chain was sequenced within a study of cytomegalovirus exposure and HLA in healthy donors. Overall study results and limits: About 87% or about 30% of the time was how often most TCR beta V segments were productive, according to an earlier analysis. According to the study, 160 or so TCR beta chains were cytomegalovirus-associated.

Primers for the PCR totalled 60 Vbeta and 13 Jbeta. Profiled with immunoSEQ multiplex PCR; TCRdb holds only in-frame clones, not every one. The sample lists roughly 120,000 clones, about 64% occurring once. Healthy people donating bone marrow made up the donors. This clone was seen more than once but under ten times. Its antigen is not identified. Input material: PBMCs. The TCR sequence derives from a man aged 18-30 years in good health and CMV-seropositive.

DNA of the CDR3: TGTGCCACCACGGACAGGGGGAGCACTGAAGCTTTCTTT. It yields the protein CATTDRGSTEAFF. The chain couples TRBV28 to TRBJ1-1, with 10 positions matching TRBD1. Germline V gives CDR1 MDHEN, CDR2 SYDVKM. This CDR3 contains 13 residues. With V trimmed by 10 bases and J by 4 bases, 6 bases remained unmatched.